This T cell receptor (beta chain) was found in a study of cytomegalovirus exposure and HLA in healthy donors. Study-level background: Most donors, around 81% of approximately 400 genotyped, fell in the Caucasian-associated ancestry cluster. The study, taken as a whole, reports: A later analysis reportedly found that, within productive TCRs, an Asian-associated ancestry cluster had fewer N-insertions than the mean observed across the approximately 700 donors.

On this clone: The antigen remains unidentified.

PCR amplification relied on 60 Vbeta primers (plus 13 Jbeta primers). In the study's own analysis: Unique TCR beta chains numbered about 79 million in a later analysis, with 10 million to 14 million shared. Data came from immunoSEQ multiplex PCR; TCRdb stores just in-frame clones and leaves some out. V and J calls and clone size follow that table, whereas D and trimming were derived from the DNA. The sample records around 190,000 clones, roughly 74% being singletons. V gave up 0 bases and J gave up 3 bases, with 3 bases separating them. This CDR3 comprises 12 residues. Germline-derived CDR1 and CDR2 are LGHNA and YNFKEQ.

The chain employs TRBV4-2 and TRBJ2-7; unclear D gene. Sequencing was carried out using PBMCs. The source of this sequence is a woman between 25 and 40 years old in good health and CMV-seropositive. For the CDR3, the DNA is TGTGCCAGCAGCCAAGATAGCTACGAGCAGTACTTC. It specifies CASSQDSYEQYF.